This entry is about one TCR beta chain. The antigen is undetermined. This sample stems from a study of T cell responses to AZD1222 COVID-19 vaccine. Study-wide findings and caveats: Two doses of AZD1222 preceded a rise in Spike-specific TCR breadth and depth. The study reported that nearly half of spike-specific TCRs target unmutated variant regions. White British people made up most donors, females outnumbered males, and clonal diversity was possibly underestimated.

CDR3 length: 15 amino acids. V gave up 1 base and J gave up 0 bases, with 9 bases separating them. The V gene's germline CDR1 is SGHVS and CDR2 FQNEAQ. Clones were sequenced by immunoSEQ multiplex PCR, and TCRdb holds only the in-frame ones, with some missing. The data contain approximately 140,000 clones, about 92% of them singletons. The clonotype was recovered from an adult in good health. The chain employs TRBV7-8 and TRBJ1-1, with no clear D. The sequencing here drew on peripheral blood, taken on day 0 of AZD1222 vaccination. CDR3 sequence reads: CASSLELAMNTEAFF. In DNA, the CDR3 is TGTGCCAGCAGCTTAGAGCTGGCTATGAACACTGAAGCTTTCTTT.